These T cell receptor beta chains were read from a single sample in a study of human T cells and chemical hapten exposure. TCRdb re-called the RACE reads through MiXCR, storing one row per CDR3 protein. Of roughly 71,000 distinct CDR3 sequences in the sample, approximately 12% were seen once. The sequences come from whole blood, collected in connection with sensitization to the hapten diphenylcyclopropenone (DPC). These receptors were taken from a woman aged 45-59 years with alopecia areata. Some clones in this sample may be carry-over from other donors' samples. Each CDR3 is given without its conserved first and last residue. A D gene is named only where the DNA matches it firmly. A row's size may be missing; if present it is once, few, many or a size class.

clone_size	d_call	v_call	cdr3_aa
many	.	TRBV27	ASNFLSGTEAF
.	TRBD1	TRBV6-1	ASSGPIDRAISRYT
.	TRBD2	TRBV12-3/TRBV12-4	ASSLGLAGDDEQY
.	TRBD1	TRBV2	ASSDRGPSNEQF
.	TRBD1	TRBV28	ASSTDYRGF
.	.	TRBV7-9	ASSITTLPQY
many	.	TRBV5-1	ASSPALENRSPLH
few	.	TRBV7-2	ASTNPFSGQETQY
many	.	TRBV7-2	ASSLVGQTQETQY
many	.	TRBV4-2	ASSLQTGIWF
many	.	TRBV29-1	SGRDRQETQY
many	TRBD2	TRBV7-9	ASSFYSGGNNEQF
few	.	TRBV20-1	SAPDSPDTQY
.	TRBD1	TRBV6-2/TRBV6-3	ASSYPGQGIVGNYNEQF
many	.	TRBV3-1	ASSQMGGSGNTIY
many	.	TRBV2	ASRLRGSNTEAF
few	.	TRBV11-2	ASSGAWGSSYEQY
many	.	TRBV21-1	ANVQGVGNQPQH
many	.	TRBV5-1	ASSAEQTLNTEAF
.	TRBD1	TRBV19	ASSPQTGHQPQH
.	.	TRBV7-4	ASSLSSGGVYGNQPQH
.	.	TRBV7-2	ASSLRSSRGAKTQY
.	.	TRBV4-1	ASSQQGSYGYT
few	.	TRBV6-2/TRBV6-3	VSEEQGVYGYT
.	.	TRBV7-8	ASSLTVYNEQF
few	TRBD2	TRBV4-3	ASSQVGKRGAETQY
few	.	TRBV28	ASSPTGLQDGELF
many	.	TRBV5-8	ASSLAWAPASNQPQH
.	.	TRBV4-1	ASSQADRDYEQY
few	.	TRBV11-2	ASSYPQGRGRRTEAF
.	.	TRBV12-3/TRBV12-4	ASSPRGGNYKSFEQY
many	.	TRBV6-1	AGDSSGANVLT
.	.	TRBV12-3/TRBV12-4	ASRQDPNTGELF
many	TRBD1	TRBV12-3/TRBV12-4	ASRAGGIRNTIY
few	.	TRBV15	ATSRDLGYEQY
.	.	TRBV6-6	ASSFRGRNTEEQF
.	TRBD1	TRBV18	ASLPGTAAYSTDTQY
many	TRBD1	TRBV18	ASSKQGADTQY
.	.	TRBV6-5	ASSMGMTGSGNTIY
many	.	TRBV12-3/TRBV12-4	ASSNGPADNQPQH
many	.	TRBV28	ASSVDRARLEQY
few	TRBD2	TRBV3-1	ASSQDSGEVEQF